This TCR beta chain comes out of a study of beta chain features in type 1 diabetes. cDNA synthesis used the whole RNA isolate, giving expressed TCRB sequences. Assay: immunoSEQ multiplex PCR; the TCRdb copy retains only in-frame clones and omits some. The sample yields 400,000 to 500,000 clones, approximately 15% seen once. Study-level results: Compared with healthy donors, patients appeared to share more similar naive, central memory and regulatory TCRB repertoires.

As to this clone: Its specificity is unknown.

The origin of this receptor is a man aged 30 to 45 in good health. The specimen sequenced was naive CD4+ T cells from blood.

This CDR3 reads CASSQFPGRNYEQYF. The CDR3 region has the DNA TGTGCCAGCAGCCAATTTCCAGGCCGTAACTACGAGCAGTACTTC. This chain links TRBV16 with TRBJ2-7; unclear D gene. CDR3 length: 15 amino acids. Germline CDR1 and CDR2: KGHSY and FQNENV. Trimming stripped 1 base from V and 3 bases from J, with 13 bases between.